Shown below are 24 T cell receptor beta chains from a single sample sequenced in a study of T cells expressing NK-cell markers. TCRdb re-called the 5' RACE reads, yielding one record per CDR3 amino acid sequence without DNA. The listing records 450,000 to 600,000 distinct CDR3 sequences. The sample consisted of blood T cells: a sorted CD56 or NKG2C T cell subset, CD4+ or CD8+ T cells, or bulk PBMC T cells (not recorded which). The receptors come from a man aged 18-30 years in good health.

The chain employs TRBV4-2 and TRBJ1-1; the D call from TCRdb, TRBD1, cannot be confirmed without DNA. The CDR3 has 13 residues. Looked up from germline, CDR1 is LGHNA and CDR2 is YNFKEQ. This CDR3 is CASSQDRGTEAFF.

The V gene is TRBV10-3, the J gene TRBJ1-1; TCRdb's D call, TRBD1, is unchecked because there is no DNA. This CDR3 contains 14 residues. Germline V gives CDR1 ENHRY, CDR2 SYGVKD. CDR3 region: CAIRVLTGNTEAFF.

The V and J genes are TRBV2 and TRBJ2-5; TCRdb indicates TRBD1, and absent DNA this call remains unverified. Germline V gives CDR1 SNHLY, CDR2 FYNNEI. The length of the CDR3 is 14 residues. The CDR3 protein is CASREGQGPETQYF.

This chain connects TRBV20-1 to TRBJ2-1; without DNA, the TCRdb call of TRBD1 cannot be checked. The CDR3 has 15 residues. The germline V gene has CDR1 DFQATT and CDR2 SNEGSKA (reference sequence). The CDR3 protein is CSASFPSRGKNEQFF.

This chain joins TRBV30 and TRBJ1-1; TCRdb's D call, TRBD1, is unchecked because there is no DNA. CDR3 length: 13 amino acids. The germline CDR1 and CDR2 sequences are GTSNPN and SVGIG (reference sequence). The CDR3 reads CAWSGRVSTEAFF.

This chain connects TRBV29-1 to TRBJ2-5. CDR3 length: 14 amino acids. Germline V CDR1 and CDR2: SQVTM, ANQGSEA. CDR3 protein: CSDVQQRKQETQYF. Full variable domain (missing parts from reference TRBV29-1 and TRBJ2-5): SAVISQKPSRDICQRGTSLTIQCQVDSQVTMMFWYRQQPGQSLTLIATANQGSEATYESGFVIDKFPISRPNLTFSTLTVSNMSPEDSSIYLCSDVQQRKQETQYFGPGTRLLVL.

V gene TRBV6-5 combines with J gene TRBJ2-5; the D call of TRBD1 rests on TCRdb alone, since no DNA is present to check it. Per the germline V gene, CDR1 is MNHEY and CDR2 is SVGAGI. This CDR3 contains 13 residues. CDR3 residues: CASSFGGAQTQYF.

The genes are TRBV5-1 and TRBJ2-3; there is no DNA to check the TCRdb D call of TRBD2. From germline, CDR1 is SGHRS and CDR2 YFSETQ. This CDR3 region has 15 residues. The chain's CDR3 is CASSFLAGGTDTQYF.

The chain couples TRBV20-1 to TRBJ2-2. The CDR3 sequence is 14 residues long. Per the germline V gene, CDR1 is DFQATT and CDR2 is SNEGSKA (reference sequence). The CDR3 protein is CSARKDGYTGELFF.

The V gene is TRBV9, the J gene TRBJ2-3; TCRdb gives TRBD2 as the D gene, but with no DNA this cannot be confirmed. The CDR3 extends over 17 amino acids. CDR1 is SGDLS, CDR2 YYNGEE, per germline. The CDR3 spells CASSVLGLAGTPDTQYF. The full variable domain, completed using reference TRBV9 and TRBJ2-3, is DSGVTQTPKHLITATGQRVTLRCSPRSGDLSVYWYQQSLDQGLQFLIQYYNGEERAKGNILERFSAQQFPDLHSELNLSSLELGDSALYFCASSVLGLAGTPDTQYFGPGTRLTVL.

The V call is TRBV5-1, the J call TRBJ1-3. Germline V gene sequence: CDR1 SGHRS, CDR2 YFSETQ. This CDR3 is 16 amino acids long. CDR3 protein: CASSLEAVSSGNTIYF.

The chain carries TRBV12-3 or TRBV12-4 and TRBJ1-1; absent DNA, TCRdb's TRBD1 call cannot be checked. The CDR3 covers 15 residues. Here the CDR3 reads CASLPKGQLNTEAFF.

V and J are TRBV12-3 or TRBV12-4 and TRBJ2-1; with no DNA, the TCRdb D assignment of TRBD2 cannot be verified. The CDR3 covers 15 residues. The CDR3 protein is CASSREGTLYNEQFF.

The CDR3 sequence is CASSWGLQTDTQYF. The rearrangement joins TRBV27 to TRBJ2-3; the D call of TRBD2 rests on TCRdb alone, since no DNA is present to check it. The CDR3 has 14 residues. Germline CDR1 MNHEY, CDR2 SMNVEV (reference sequence).

The J gene is TRBJ2-1, the V gene TRBV15; TCRdb's assignment of TRBD1 cannot be checked, as there is no DNA. The germline CDR1 and CDR2 sequences are LNHNV and YYDKDF (reference sequence). The CDR3 is 13 amino acids. CDR3 sequence: CATSSGQGNEQFF.

This sequence joins TRBV6-1 and TRBJ2-6. This CDR3 is built from 15 residues. CDR1 and CDR2 (germline): MNHNS, SASEGT. The CDR3 spells CASTATPSGANVLTF.

This CDR3 reads CASSESATLYEQYF. The chain is built from TRBV10-2 and TRBJ2-7. The CDR3 totals 14 residues. CDR1 WSHSY and CDR2 SAAADI come from the germline V gene.

The chain carries TRBV9 and TRBJ2-2; the TRBD1 assignment by TCRdb is unverifiable without DNA. Germline loops: CDR1 SGDLS, CDR2 YYNGEE. The CDR3 consists of 13 residues. CDR3 amino acids: CARRTVNTGELFF.

Here the CDR3 reads CASSSPTGGRETQYF. The chain combines TRBV28 with TRBJ2-5; TCRdb's D call of TRBD1 is untestable without DNA. The CDR3 contains 15 residues. Germline V gene sequence: CDR1 MDHEN, CDR2 SYDVKM.

The chain has TRBV5-1 and TRBJ2-2. CDR3 length: 15 residues. Germline V CDR1 and CDR2: SGHRS, YFSETQ. CDR3 sequence: CASSLGVTDTGELFF.

The chain links TRBV12-3 or TRBV12-4 to TRBJ2-7; TCRdb indicates TRBD1, and absent DNA this call remains unverified. The CDR3 consists of 14 residues. CDR3 sequence: CASGRGQGIYEQYF.

This chain links TRBV24-1 with TRBJ2-6; lacking DNA, the TRBD1 call made by TCRdb goes unchecked. The CDR3 loop spans 18 amino acids. Germline CDR1 KGHDR, CDR2 SFDVKD. The CDR3 spells CATSGLGAGDAGANVLTF.

CDR3 sequence reads: CASSTWDRGPEETQYF. The J gene is TRBJ2-5, the V gene TRBV12-3 or TRBV12-4; the D gene TCRdb calls, TRBD1, cannot be checked with no DNA. This CDR3 contains 16 residues.

The rearrangement links TRBV12-3 or TRBV12-4 to TRBJ2-1; the TCRdb call, TRBD2, lacks DNA for checking. The CDR3 runs 17 residues. CDR3 sequence: CASRDDLVEFSYNEQFF.